The clone carrying this T cell receptor beta chain has just one count. Its target is not known. Libraries were prepared by immunoSEQ multiplex PCR; TCRdb keeps only in-frame clonotypes and omits some of them. Seen here are approximately 27,000 clones, approximately 89% observed once, and the top ten hold 12%. The CDR3 loop spans 16 amino acids. After removal of 1 base from V and 8 bases from J, the junction contained 7 bases not matched to a gene. Germline V CDR1 and CDR2: SEHNR, FQNEAQ (reference sequence). The entry originates in a study of multiple sclerosis patients with progressive multifocal leukoencephalopathy. Study observations and caveats: It is unclear whether the findings reflect JC virus infection or general immunocompromise.

Time point of the sample: time of PML onset. This TCR was recovered from a woman in her 30s with progressive multifocal leukoencephalopathy. The chain carries TRBV7-9 and TRBJ2-1; TRBD2 matches 11 bases. The sample here was PBMCs, taken from a patient treated with natalizumab. This chain's CDR3 is CASSLVGSGRGDEQFF. CDR3 bases: TGTGCCAGCAGCTTAGTGGGTAGCGGGAGGGGGGATGAGCAGTTCTTC.